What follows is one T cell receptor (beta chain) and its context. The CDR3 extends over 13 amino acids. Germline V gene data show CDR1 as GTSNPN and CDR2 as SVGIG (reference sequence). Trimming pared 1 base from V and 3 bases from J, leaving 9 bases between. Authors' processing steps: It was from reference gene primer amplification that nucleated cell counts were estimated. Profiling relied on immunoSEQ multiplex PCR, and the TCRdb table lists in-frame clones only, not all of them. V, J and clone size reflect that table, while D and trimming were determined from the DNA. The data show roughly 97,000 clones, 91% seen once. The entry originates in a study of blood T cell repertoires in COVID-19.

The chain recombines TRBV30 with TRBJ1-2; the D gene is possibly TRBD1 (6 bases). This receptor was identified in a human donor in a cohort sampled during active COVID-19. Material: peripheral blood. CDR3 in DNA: TGTGCCTGGAGTGGTAGGGGGTACTATGGCTACACCTTC. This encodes CAWSGRGYYGYTF.